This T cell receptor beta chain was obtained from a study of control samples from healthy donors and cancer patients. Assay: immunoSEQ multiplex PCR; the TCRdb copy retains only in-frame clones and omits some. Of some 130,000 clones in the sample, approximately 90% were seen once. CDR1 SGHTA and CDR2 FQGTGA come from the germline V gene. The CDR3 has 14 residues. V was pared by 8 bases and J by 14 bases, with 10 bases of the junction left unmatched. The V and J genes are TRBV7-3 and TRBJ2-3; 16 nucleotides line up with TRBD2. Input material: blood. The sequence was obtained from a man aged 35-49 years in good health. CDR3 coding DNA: TGTGCCAGCGGAACCGGGACTAGCGGGGGGGCCCTGTATTTT. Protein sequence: CASGTGTSGGALYF.